Listed here are 20 T cell receptor beta chains from one sample, sequenced in a study of response to subunit inactivated influenza vaccine. TCRdb passed the RT-PCR reads through MiXCR, listing each CDR3 protein once. Of hundreds of thousands of distinct CDR3 sequences listed, 15% to 17% were seen once; the top ten hold approximately 10%. The material sequenced was PBMCs from blood, taken 11 to 12 days after vaccination. The receptors were gathered from a man aged 45-60 years who received an inactivated influenza vaccine.

This clonotype was detected ten times or more. The J gene is TRBJ2-7, the V gene TRBV4-3, with 9 positions matching TRBD2. CDR3 length: 18 residues. Germline values: CDR1 LGHNA, CDR2 YSLEER. Trimming removed 0 bases from V and 1 base from J; junction bases left unmatched: 10. CDR3 protein: CASSQDPIAGVMSYEQYF. The CDR3 DNA sequence: TGCGCCAGCAGCCAAGATCCTATAGCGGGAGTGATGTCCTACGAGCAGTACTTC.

This clonotype was seen only a few times. The V call is TRBV7-8, the J call TRBJ1-1; tentatively, D is TRBD1 (6 bases). The V end lost 6 bases, the J end lost 7 bases, and 15 bases lay between the germline ends. CDR3 size: 13 residues. Germline loops: CDR1 SGHVS, CDR2 FQNEAQ. The CDR3 DNA sequence: TGTGCCAGCAGGGACGGACAGACTTATGAAGCTTTCTTT. Translating it yields CASRDGQTYEAFF.

This clonotype turned up a few times. J is TRBJ1-5 and V is TRBV12-3 or TRBV12-4; D gene ambiguous. Trimming cost V 4 bases and J 3 bases, with 10 bases left between them. The CDR3 contains 14 residues. The DNA of the CDR3 is TGTGCCAGCAGTTCCACGAGTTTCAATCAGCCCCAGCATTTT. Translated: CASSSTSFNQPQHF.

The table lists this clonotype with a few counts. This chain uses TRBV4-2 with TRBJ2-3; no reliable D call. CDR1 and CDR2 (germline): LGHNA, YNFKEQ. This CDR3 region has 16 residues. Between the trimmed V and J ends, which lost 0 bases and 0 bases, there was a span of 10 bases. The CDR3 nucleotides are TGTGCCAGCAGCCAAGACCTCGGAAGGAGCACAGATACGCAGTATTTT. Translated: CASSQDLGRSTDTQYF.

This clonotype came up a few times. CDR3: CASSDLPGPQKETQYF. For the CDR3, the DNA is TGTGCCAGCAGCGACCTTCCGGGGCCTCAGAAAGAGACCCAGTACTTC. The chain combines TRBV11-1 with TRBJ2-5; either TRBD1 or TRBD2 may fit D (5 bases each). There are 16 residues in the CDR3. Looked up from germline, CDR1 is SGHAT and CDR2 is FQDESV (reference sequence). Trimming took off 5 bases at V and 3 bases at J, with 19 bases between the two ends.

This clonotype showed up just a few times. V gene TRBV20-1 combines with J gene TRBJ2-1; the match to TRBD2 covers 9 bases. The V segment lost 3 bases and the J segment 8 bases; nucleotides outside the gene matches: 11. The CDR3 totals 15 residues. The V gene's germline CDR1 is DFQATT and CDR2 SNEGSKA (reference sequence). The CDR3 here is CSASFSASGNDEQFF. Here the CDR3 DNA reads TGCAGTGCTAGTTTTAGCGCTAGCGGGAATGATGAGCAGTTCTTC.

There are many counts of this clonotype. The rearrangement joins TRBV5-1 to TRBJ1-1; perhaps TRBD1 as D (5 bases). The CDR3 extends over 13 amino acids. V was cut by 3 bases and J by 2 bases, with 8 bases left in between. The germline V gene encodes CDR1 SGHRS and CDR2 YFSETQ. The chain's CDR3 is CASSWQGNTEAFF. The CDR3 DNA reads as TGCGCCAGCAGCTGGCAGGGAAACACTGAAGCTTTCTTT.

V usage is TRBV7-8 and J usage is TRBJ2-6; 9 bases are shared with TRBD1. The CDR3 length is 15 residues. V lost 11 bases and J lost 2; bases outside the gene matches: 7. CDR1 is SGHVS and CDR2 is FQNEAQ in the germline V gene. The CDR3 DNA follows: TGTGCCGCACAGGGGGCGCTTCCTGGGGCCAACGTCCTGACTTTC. This sequence encodes CAAQGALPGANVLTF.

This clonotype has at least ten counts. The genes are TRBV5-1 and TRBJ1-1; 9 bases are shared with TRBD1. The trim removed 1 base at V and 6 bases at J, leaving 4 bases unmatched. Germline values: CDR1 SGHRS, CDR2 YFSETQ. This CDR3 has 14 residues. The CDR3 DNA reads TGCGCCAGCAGCTTGTCCACAGGGGGCTCTGAAGCTTTCTTT. Protein: CASSLSTGGSEAFF.

This clonotype appeared a few times. CDR3 in amino acids: CASTQVGSSGNTIYF. In nucleotides, the CDR3 is TGTGCCAGCACCCAGGTGGGGTCCTCTGGAAACACCATATATTTT. The chain recombines TRBV12-3 or TRBV12-4 with TRBJ1-3, with D unresolved. The CDR3 sequence is 15 residues long. Trimming removed 7 bases from V and 0 bases from J, with 13 bases in between.

The chain combines TRBV5-1 with TRBJ2-3; TRBD2 is a possible D gene (6 bases). CDR1 is SGHRS and CDR2 is YFSETQ in the germline V gene. V gave up 0 bases and J gave up 6 bases, with 14 bases separating them. This CDR3 is 15 amino acids long. The CDR3 DNA reads as TGCGCCAGCAGCTTGGTCCCAGGGAGGTCGGATACGCAGTATTTT. This gives the protein CASSLVPGRSDTQYF.

In this sample, this clonotype turned up a few times. The chain links TRBV30 to TRBJ2-7; tentative D call: TRBD2 (5 bases). Germline V gene sequence: CDR1 GTSNPN, CDR2 SVGIG (reference sequence). Trimming cost V 3 bases and J 2 bases, with 8 bases left between them. This CDR3 comprises 12 residues. CDR3 protein: CAWRAGAYEQYF. The CDR3 nucleotides read TGTGCCTGGAGAGCCGGGGCCTACGAGCAGTACTTC.

This clonotype appeared a few times. The rearrangement uses TRBV11-2 and TRBJ1-4; tentatively, D is TRBD1 (5 bases). V was trimmed by 4 bases and J by 0 bases, leaving 6 bases between them. CDR3 length: 14 residues. Looked up from germline, CDR1 is SGHAT and CDR2 is FQNNGV. DNA of the CDR3: TGTGCCAGCAGCTGGGGGGCAACTAATGAAAAACTGTTTTTT. Protein sequence: CASSWGATNEKLFF.

This clonotype has more than one count but fewer than ten. The V call is TRBV6-5, the J call TRBJ1-6; D not certain. The germline V gene encodes CDR1 MNHEY and CDR2 SVGAGI. V lost 6 bases and J 7 bases, leaving 7 bases between the germline ends. This CDR3 comprises 12 residues. CDR3 DNA sequence: TGTGCCAGCAGATGGGTGAATTCACCCCTCCACTTT. Protein sequence: CASRWVNSPLHF.

This clonotype was detected only a few times. The chain is built from TRBV9 and TRBJ2-5; 7 nucleotides line up with TRBD1. In germline, CDR1 is SGDLS, CDR2 YYNGEE. This CDR3 has 16 residues. The V gene end was trimmed by 3 bases and the J gene end by 5 bases; junction bases not matched to a gene: 13. The DNA of the CDR3 is TGTGCCAGCAGCGCCAATCCCTCGACAGGGCGGGAGACCCAGTACTTC. This encodes CASSANPSTGRETQYF.

This clonotype was counted a few times. The V call is TRBV20-1, the J call TRBJ1-5, with D possibly TRBD1 on 6 matching bases. V was trimmed by 3 bases and J by 4 bases, leaving 13 bases between them. This CDR3 comprises 14 residues. Germline loops: CDR1 DFQATT, CDR2 SNEGSKA (reference sequence). CDR3 protein: CSARLTGGNQPQHF. The CDR3 nucleotides are TGCAGTGCTAGGCTGACAGGAGGAAATCAGCCCCAGCATTTT.

The chain carries TRBV7-8 and TRBJ1-6; weak D call: TRBD1 (5 bases). The CDR3 totals 18 residues. The germline CDR1 and CDR2 sequences are SGHVS and FQNEAQ. With 0 bases removed from V and 0 bases from J, the gap between germline ends came to 12 bases. The chain's CDR3 is CASSLARRGSSYNSPLHF. CDR3 DNA sequence: TGTGCCAGCAGCTTAGCGCGGCGGGGGTCCTCCTATAATTCACCCCTCCACTTT.

The sample holds a few counts of this clonotype. The chain carries TRBV14 and TRBJ1-6, with D maybe TRBD1 (6 bases). Germline V gives CDR1 SGHDN, CDR2 FVKESK. V lost 3 bases and J lost 9, with 15 bases in between. The CDR3 is 15 amino acids. As DNA, the CDR3 is TGTGCCAGCAGCCAGGTCAGGGGCCCTCGTTCACCCCTCCACTTT. Protein product: CASSQVRGPRSPLHF.

This clonotype was counted a few times. V is TRBV7-8 and J is TRBJ2-7; D gene unclear. The length of the CDR3 is 15 residues. The V gene's germline CDR1 is SGHVS and CDR2 FQNEAQ. V was clipped by 3 bases and J by 2 bases, with 14 bases between them. The CDR3: CASSFRTNPPYEQYF. As DNA, the CDR3 is TGTGCCAGCAGCTTTAGGACCAATCCCCCCTACGAGCAGTACTTC.

The rearrangement uses TRBV28 and TRBJ2-7, with D possibly TRBD2 on 5 matching bases. The CDR3 is 13 amino acids. Germline values: CDR1 MDHEN, CDR2 SYDVKM. Trimming pared 5 bases from V and 5 bases from J, leaving 13 bases between. The CDR3 DNA reads as TGTGCCAGCAGTAGCCGCCGGCGGGACGAGCAGTACTTC. This encodes CASSSRRRDEQYF.